These T cell receptor beta chains were read from a single sample in a study of beta chain features in type 1 diabetes. Clones were sequenced by immunoSEQ multiplex PCR, and TCRdb holds only the in-frame ones, with some missing. The data show hundreds of thousands of clones, 15% to 18% seen once. Sequenced: naive CD4+ T cells from blood. The receptor set was obtained from a man in his late teens or twenties in good health. CDR3s include the opening cysteine and the closing phenylalanine or tryptophan. The D gene is left open where the match is weak. Part of the rows lack a size; the others show once, few, many or a class for expanded clones.

TRBD2	few	TRBV28	TRBJ2-7	TGTGCCAGCAGTTGGAGGACTAGCGGGAGGGCCTCGGGATACGAGCAGTACTTC	CASSWRTSGRASGYEQYF
TRBD2	few	TRBV27	TRBJ2-3	TGTGCCAGCAGTCGACTAGCGGGGACAGATACGCAGTATTTT	CASSRLAGTDTQYF
.	few	TRBV9	TRBJ1-1	TGTGCCAGCAGTCGCGCCCGTGGATGGGACACTGAAGCTTTCTTT	CASSRARGWDTEAFF
.	.	TRBV14	TRBJ1-1	TGTGCCAGCAGCCATTTGCCTAGCGCAGTCACTGAAGCTTTCTTT	CASSHLPSAVTEAFF
.	.	TRBV18	TRBJ2-1	TGTGCCAGCTCACCAAGGACAGCTTACAATGAGCAGTTCTTC	CASSPRTAYNEQFF
.	few	TRBV19	TRBJ1-2	TGTGCCAGTAGTATAGCGGCAGGCTACACCTTC	CASSIAAGYTF
.	few	TRBV12-5	TRBJ1-2	TGTGCTAGTGCCCCGTCGGGGTCTGACTATGGCTACACCTTC	CASAPSGSDYGYTF
.	few	TRBV25-1	TRBJ2-5	TGTGCCAGCAGAGGGCCCTTACAAGAGACCCAGTACTTC	CASRGPLQETQYF
.	.	TRBV7-3	TRBJ2-1	TGTGCCAGCAGCTTAATGGGGCGTGAGCAGTTCTTC	CASSLMGREQFF
.	.	TRBV19	TRBJ2-7	TGTGCCAGTAGTATTAGGGGTCTTCTCTACGAGCAGTACTTC	CASSIRGLLYEQYF
.	.	TRBV6-5	TRBJ2-3	TGTGCCAGCAGTTACTCGTTTACTAGCACAGATACGCAGTATTTT	CASSYSFTSTDTQYF
.	.	TRBV29-1	TRBJ1-5	TGCAGCGTTGAAGTGGGAAGCCATAGCAATCAGCCCCAGCATTTT	CSVEVGSHSNQPQHF
.	.	TRBV7-2	TRBJ2-7	TGTGCCAGCAGCTTAGCTCGAATCTCCTACGAGCAGTACTTC	CASSLARISYEQYF
.	few	TRBV6-6	TRBJ2-1	TGTGCCAGCAGTGGGGCCAGTACCAGGCAGTTCTTC	CASSGASTRQFF
.	.	TRBV18	TRBJ2-7	TGTGCCAGCTCACCAGTAGGGAGGAGCTACTACGAGCAGTACTTC	CASSPVGRSYYEQYF
.	.	TRBV28	TRBJ1-1	TGTGCCAGCAGCTTAGGTGCGACGGGGAACACTGAAGCTTTCTTT	CASSLGATGNTEAFF
.	.	TRBV7-3	TRBJ2-2	TGTGCCAGCAGCCCCCAGAACACCGGGGAGCTGTTTTTT	CASSPQNTGELFF
.	few	TRBV6-5	TRBJ2-2	TGTGCCAGGCTCCAGGGGTTCGCGGGAACCGGGGAGCTGTTTTTT	CARLQGFAGTGELFF
TRBD2	.	TRBV5-1	TRBJ2-7	TGCGCCAGCAGCTCTAGACTAGCCGATAGCTCCTACGAGCAGTACTTC	CASSSRLADSSYEQYF
.	.	TRBV7-3	TRBJ1-2	TGTGCCAGCAGCCCAAAATCTGCCTATGGCTACACCTTC	CASSPKSAYGYTF
.	.	TRBV11-2	TRBJ2-3	TGTGCCAGCAGCTCCCTAGCGAGGACAGATACGCAGTATTTT	CASSSLARTDTQYF
.	.	TRBV9	TRBJ2-1	TGTGCCAGCAGCGCTGCCCACTGGTACAATGAGCAGTTCTTC	CASSAAHWYNEQFF
.	few	TRBV6-1	TRBJ1-1	TGTGCCAGCAGGGAGGACAGACTGAACACTGAAGCTTTCTTT	CASREDRLNTEAFF
TRBD1	.	TRBV6-1	TRBJ1-1	TGTGCCAGCAGTGAAGCAACCGGGACAGACGCTGAAGCTTTCTTT	CASSEATGTDAEAFF
.	few	TRBV30	TRBJ1-2	TGTGCCTGGAGGGGGCGAAGGCCGGACTATGGCTACACCTTC	CAWRGRRPDYGYTF
.	.	TRBV5-4	TRBJ2-5	TGTGCCAGCAGCTTGGACAGGGAGACCCAGTACTTC	CASSLDRETQYF
.	.	TRBV18	TRBJ1-1	TGTGCCAGCTCATTTTCACGGAACACTGAAGCTTTCTTT	CASSFSRNTEAFF
TRBD2	.	TRBV5-4	TRBJ2-7	TGTGCCAGCAGCTCCACTAGCGGGAGGGCCTCCGAGCAGTACTTC	CASSSTSGRASEQYF
.	.	TRBV7-2	TRBJ1-2	TGTGCCAGCAGCGTAGGCACAGGGAAAGGATGGGGCTACACCTTC	CASSVGTGKGWGYTF
.	few	TRBV5-4	TRBJ2-3	TGTGCCAGCAGCCAGGCAGGCCGACGGCTCACAGATACGCAGTATTTT	CASSQAGRRLTDTQYF
.	.	TRBV4-1	TRBJ1-2	TGCGCCAGCAGCCATCCGCCGGGGGCGGACTATGGCTACACCTTC	CASSHPPGADYGYTF
.	.	TRBV6-1	TRBJ2-7	TGTGCCAGCTCGGCCGTCGTCACGGGGCAGTACTTC	CASSAVVTGQYF
.	.	TRBV5-4	TRBJ1-1	TGTGCCAGCAGCTTGGGAAGTCTACGGGGGGCCACTGAAGCTTTCTTT	CASSLGSLRGATEAFF
.	few	TRBV7-2	TRBJ2-4	TGTGCCAGCAGCGTGACGTCTGCCAAAAACATTCAGTACTTC	CASSVTSAKNIQYF
.	few	TRBV19	TRBJ1-2	TGTGCCAGTAGTATTAGCCGCGGATGGACCCCCTATGGCTACACCTTC	CASSISRGWTPYGYTF
TRBD2	.	TRBV7-3	TRBJ2-3	TGTGCCAGCAGCTTACTAGCGGAGGGCCGTACAGATACGCAGTATTTT	CASSLLAEGRTDTQYF
TRBD2	.	TRBV4-2	TRBJ2-7	TGTGCCAGCAGCCAAGGGACTAGCGGGGAGAACTACGAGCAGTACTTC	CASSQGTSGENYEQYF